This T cell receptor (beta chain) originates from a study of blood T cells in healthy people across ages. There are a few counts of this clonotype. Alongside a J-beta primer mix, a sample-barcoded 5' primer served in a second PCR lasting roughly 6 to 11 cycles. TCRdb reprocessed the 5' RACE reads with MiXCR, giving one entry per CDR3 protein. Here the sample spans hundreds of thousands of distinct CDR3 sequences, roughly 41% being singletons. This CDR3 comprises 11 residues. Germline-derived CDR1 and CDR2 are DFQATT and SNEGSKA (reference sequence). This TCR was recovered from an elderly man in good health. Source material: blood. The chain employs TRBV20-1 and TRBJ2-3; D perhaps matches TRBD2 (6 bases). CDR3 residues: CGAGYTDTQYF. The CDR3 DNA is TGCGGCGCGGGATACACAGATACGCAGTATTTT.